These 6 T cell receptor beta chains came from one sample sequenced in a study of T cells in Graves' hyperthyroidism and ophthalmopathy. Regions amplified from RNA transcripts were the TCR beta CDR3 regions. TCR CDR3 underwent first-round RT-PCR with the HTBI primer set. Using its own MiXCR run on the multiplex PCR reads, TCRdb lists one record per CDR3 protein. The sample shows about 400,000 distinct CDR3 sequences, more than 15% of them seen only once. The sequenced sample was blood. The receptors originated from a woman between 18 and 29 years old with Graves' hyperthyroidism that later progressed to Graves' ophthalmopathy.

This clonotype was found many times. The chain carries TRBV12-3 or TRBV12-4 and TRBJ1-5; maybe TRBD1 (6 bases). The V end was cut by 6 bases, the J end by 7 bases, with 16 bases between. This CDR3 is 14 amino acids long. CDR3 nucleotide sequence: TGTGCCAGCAGCCAAAATTCAGGGACACAGCCCCAGCATTTT. It codes for CASSQNSGTQPQHF.

Regarding this clonotype: A much bigger clone sits one base away, suggesting this may be a read error. The DNA for the CDR3 is TGTGCCAGCAGTTTCCGGGGGCGGGATGGCTGCACCTTC. It translates to CASSFRGRDGCTF. J is TRBJ1-2 and V is TRBV27; TRBD1 is a possible D gene (6 bases). The CDR3 has 13 residues. Germline V gene lookup returns CDR1 MNHEY and CDR2 SMNVEV (reference sequence).

The chain carries TRBV28 and TRBJ2-3, with 8 bases aligning to TRBD2. The CDR3 has 17 residues. Germline assignment: CDR1 MDHEN and CDR2 SYDVKM. After removal of 5 bases from V and 0 bases from J, the junction contained 10 bases not matched to a gene. As DNA, the CDR3 is TGTGCCAGCAGTCCCCCGGGGCGGGAGGTTAGCACAGATACGCAGTATTTT. It is translated as CASSPPGREVSTDTQYF.

J is TRBJ2-2 and V is TRBV9, with TRBD1 as a possible D gene (6 bases). The germline V and J ends were trimmed by 4 bases and 2 bases, with 12 bases remaining between them. This CDR3 contains 15 residues. Germline CDR1 reads SGDLS; CDR2 reads YYNGEE. The CDR3 DNA sequence: TGTGCCAGCAGCCTAGAGGGGGTTAACACCGGGGAGCTGTTTTTT. Translating gives CASSLEGVNTGELFF.

This clonotype was counted at least ten times. The chain carries TRBV5-6 and TRBJ1-1, with D unresolved. Germline assignment: CDR1 SGHDT and CDR2 YYEEEE. With 3 bases removed from V and 1 base from J, the gap between germline ends came to 25 bases. The CDR3 is 19 amino acids. The CDR3 is CASSSGDRARLYKNTEAFF. The DNA for the CDR3 is TGTGCCAGCAGCTCGGGAGACCGGGCCCGGCTGTATAAGAACACTGAAGCTTTCTTT.

V usage is TRBV4-1 and J usage is TRBJ2-4; D unresolved. V dropped 0 bases and J dropped 0 bases, with 9 bases sitting between them. The CDR3 is made up of 16 amino acids. Looked up from germline, CDR1 is MGHRA and CDR2 is YSYEKL. The CDR3 sequence is CASSQEGSLAKNIQYF. For the CDR3, the DNA is TGCGCCAGCAGCCAAGAGGGGTCTTTAGCCAAAAACATTCAGTACTTC.